The 14 T cell receptor beta chains in this list originate from one sample, sequenced in a study of T cell therapy after organ transplantation. These receptors are not linked to any known antigen. Sequenced by immunoSEQ multiplex PCR; TCRdb stores in-frame clones only, minus some. Among some 47,000 clones listed, 94% were seen once. This specimen was CD8+ T cells from blood, taken before autologous CMV-specific T cell therapy. Every receptor here comes from a human patient who had received a solid organ transplant and had CMV disease.

The V gene is TRBV2, the J gene TRBJ1-5; no clear D gene. This CDR3 is 11 amino acids long. Trimming left V 4 bases short and J 7 bases short, with 5 bases between. CDR1 is SNHLY and CDR2 is FYNNEI in the germline V gene. The CDR3 bases are TGTGCCAGCAGTGTCGGCCAGCCCCAGCATTTT. This codes for CASSVGQPQHF.

This sequence joins TRBV6-1 and TRBJ1-1; D unresolved. The V gene's germline CDR1 is MNHNS and CDR2 SASEGT. This CDR3 has 14 amino acids. The germline V and J ends were trimmed by 4 bases and 4 bases, with 13 bases remaining between them. DNA for the CDR3: TGTGCCAGCAGTGTGGCGGCCGAGGGCACTGAAGCTTTCTTT. Translation: CASSVAAEGTEAFF.

V and J are TRBV6-5 and TRBJ1-6; D remains ambiguous. Germline lookup yields CDR1 MNHEY and CDR2 SVGAGI. V shed 1 base and J shed 6 bases, with 10 bases lying between them. This CDR3 is built from 15 residues. The CDR3 protein is CASSYFRALNSPLHF. In nucleotides, the CDR3 is TGTGCCAGCAGTTACTTTAGGGCCCTTAATTCACCCCTCCACTTT.

The DNA of the CDR3 is TGTGCCAGCAGCCACACCTCGAGCAGGGACCGACGCTCCTACGAGCAGTACTTC. Its protein is CASSHTSSRDRRSYEQYF. The chain couples TRBV7-9 to TRBJ2-7; D assignment may be TRBD1 or TRBD2 (5 bases each). In germline, CDR1 is SEHNR, CDR2 FQNEAQ (reference sequence). The CDR3 consists of 18 residues. Trimming took 5 bases from V and 0 from J, leaving 23 bases between them.

The chain couples TRBV7-2 to TRBJ1-1, with a tentative D call TRBD1 (6 bases). The germline gives CDR1 SGHTA, CDR2 FQGNSA. Trimming cost V 3 bases and J 4 bases, with 24 bases left between them. The CDR3 is made up of 18 amino acids. The CDR3 nucleotides are TGTGCCAGCAGCTTGGGGGGCAGCCAGGCTTTAATGGGCACTGAAGCTTTCTTT. As protein: CASSLGGSQALMGTEAFF.

This chain links TRBV9 with TRBJ2-7; possible D gene TRBD1, 6 bases. The V end was cut by 6 bases, the J end by 3 bases, with 16 bases between. Germline V gene lookup returns CDR1 SGDLS and CDR2 YYNGEE. The CDR3 loop spans 14 amino acids. CDR3 sequence (DNA): TGTGCCAGCAACCAACAGGGACCAGGCTACGAGCAGTACTTC. It codes for CASNQQGPGYEQYF. Looking up the rest from reference TRBV9 and TRBJ2-7 gives the full variable domain: DSGVTQTPKHLITATGQRVTLRCSPRSGDLSVYWYQQSLDQGLQFLIQYYNGEERAKGNILERFSAQQFPDLHSELNLSSLELGDSALYFCASNQQGPGYEQYFGPGTRLTVT.

The rearrangement uses TRBV30 and TRBJ2-7; possible D gene TRBD1, 5 bases. This CDR3 contains 12 residues. Germline V gene sequence: CDR1 GTSNPN, CDR2 SVGIG (reference sequence). V shed 4 bases and J shed 4 bases, with 11 bases lying between them. The CDR3 protein is CAWTTAGYEQYF. The CDR3, as DNA: TGTGCCTGGACCACCGCAGGGTACGAGCAGTACTTC.

This clone has just one count. The chain links TRBV19 to TRBJ2-7; the D gene is possibly TRBD1 (5 bases). CDR3 size: 16 residues. Germline assignment: CDR1 LNHDA and CDR2 SQIVND (reference sequence). Trimming shortened V by 3 bases and J by 3 bases, and 18 bases separated the two germline ends. The CDR3, as DNA: TGTGCCAGTAGTATTGGTGACAGACCAACCTTCTACGAGCAGTACTTC. Its protein product is CASSIGDRPTFYEQYF.

The V gene is TRBV7-3, the J gene TRBJ1-1, with no clear D. There are 14 residues in the CDR3. Germline V CDR1 and CDR2: SGHTA, FQGTGA. V was pared by 5 bases and J by 1 base, with 11 bases between. CDR3 DNA: TGTGCCAGCAGCCCGGACGGGAAGAACACTGAAGCTTTCTTT. Protein product: CASSPDGKNTEAFF.

The CDR3 coding sequence is TGCGCCAGCAGCTTGGCACGAAGCCTGGATACGCAGTATTTT. Translating it yields CASSLARSLDTQYF. The chain employs TRBV5-1 and TRBJ2-3; the D is unclear. Per germline, CDR1 SGHRS and CDR2 YFSETQ. CDR3 length equals 14 residues. The ends were cut back, 0 bases at V and 6 bases at J, with 11 bases in the middle.

The CDR3 loop reads CASSLTGLVGDYGYTF. The CDR3 DNA reads TGTGCCAGCAGCCTGACAGGGCTTGTCGGAGACTATGGCTACACCTTC. The chain is built from TRBV7-6 and TRBJ1-2; 7 bases are shared with TRBD1. Trimming removed 5 bases from V and 3 bases from J; junction bases left unmatched: 12. The germline CDR1 and CDR2 sequences are SGHVS and FNYEAQ. CDR3 length: 16 residues.

This rearrangement joins TRBV6-5 to TRBJ1-1; D unresolved. With 0 bases removed from V and 0 bases from J, the gap between germline ends came to 8 bases. CDR1 MNHEY and CDR2 SVGAGI come from the germline V gene. The CDR3 spans 15 residues. This CDR3 reads CASSYSTRMNTEAFF. CDR3 nucleotides: TGTGCCAGCAGTTACTCGACACGGATGAACACTGAAGCTTTCTTT.

With respect to this clone: Distinct nucleotide sequences in the sample also encode this CDR3. The genes are TRBV27 and TRBJ2-7, with D unresolved. Germline V gene sequence: CDR1 MNHEY, CDR2 SMNVEV (reference sequence). CDR3 size: 12 residues. V shed 4 bases and J shed 0 bases, with 4 bases lying between them. The CDR3 DNA is TGTGCCAGCAGTTCCAGCTCCTACGAGCAGTACTTC. Its protein is CASSSSSYEQYF.

The chain recombines TRBV6-4 with TRBJ2-1, with D maybe TRBD1 (5 bases). V dropped 0 bases and J dropped 8 bases, with 14 bases sitting between them. Germline CDR1 MRHNA, CDR2 SNTAGT. The CDR3 is made up of 15 amino acids. CDR3: CASSDSDIPGDEQFF. The CDR3 bases are TGTGCCAGCAGTGACTCGGACATACCAGGCGATGAGCAGTTCTTC.